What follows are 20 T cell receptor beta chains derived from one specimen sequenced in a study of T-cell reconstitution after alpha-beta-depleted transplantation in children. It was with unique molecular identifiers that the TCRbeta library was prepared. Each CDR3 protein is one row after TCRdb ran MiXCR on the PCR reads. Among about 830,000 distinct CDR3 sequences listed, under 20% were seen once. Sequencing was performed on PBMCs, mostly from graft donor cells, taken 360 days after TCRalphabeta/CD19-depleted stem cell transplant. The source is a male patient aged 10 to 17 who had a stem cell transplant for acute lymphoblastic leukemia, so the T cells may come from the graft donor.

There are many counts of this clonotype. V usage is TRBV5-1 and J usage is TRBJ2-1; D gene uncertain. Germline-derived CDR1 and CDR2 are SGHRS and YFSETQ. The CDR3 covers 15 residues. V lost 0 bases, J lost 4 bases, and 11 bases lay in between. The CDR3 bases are TGCGCCAGCAGCTTGGGGGCGTTAAATTACAATGAGCAGTTCTTC. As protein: CASSLGALNYNEQFF.

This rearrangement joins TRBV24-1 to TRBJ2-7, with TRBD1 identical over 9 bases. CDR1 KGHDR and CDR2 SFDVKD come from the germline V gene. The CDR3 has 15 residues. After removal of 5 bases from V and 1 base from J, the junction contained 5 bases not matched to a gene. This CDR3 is CATSGPTGGSYEQYF. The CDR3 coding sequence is TGTGCCACCAGTGGCCCGACAGGGGGGTCCTACGAGCAGTACTTC.

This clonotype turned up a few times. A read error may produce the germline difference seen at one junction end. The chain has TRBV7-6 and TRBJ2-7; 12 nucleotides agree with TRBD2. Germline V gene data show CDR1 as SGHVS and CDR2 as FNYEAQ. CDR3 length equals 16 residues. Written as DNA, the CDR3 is TGTGCCAGCAGCCTAGCGGGAGGGGGTAGTCCCCACGAGCAGTACTTC. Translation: CASSLAGGGSPHEQYF.

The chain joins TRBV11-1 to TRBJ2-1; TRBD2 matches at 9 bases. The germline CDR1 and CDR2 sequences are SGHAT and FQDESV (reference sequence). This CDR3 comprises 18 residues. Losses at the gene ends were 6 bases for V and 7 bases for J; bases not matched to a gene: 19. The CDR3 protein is CASRTRGASGILLNEQFF. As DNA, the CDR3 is TGTGCCAGCAGGACTAGAGGCGCTAGCGGGATACTCCTGAATGAGCAGTTCTTC. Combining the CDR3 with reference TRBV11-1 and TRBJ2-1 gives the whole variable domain EAEVAQSPRYKITEKSQAVAFWCDPISGHATLYWYRQILGQGPELLVQFQDESVVDDSQLPKDRFSAERLKGVDSTLKIQPAELGDSAMYLCASRTRGASGILLNEQFFGPGTRLTVL.

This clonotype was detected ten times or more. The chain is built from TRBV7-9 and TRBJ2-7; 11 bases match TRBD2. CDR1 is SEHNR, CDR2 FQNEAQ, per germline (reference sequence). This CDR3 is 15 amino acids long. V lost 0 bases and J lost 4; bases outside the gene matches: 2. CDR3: CASSLALAGDYEQYF. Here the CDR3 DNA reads TGTGCCAGCAGCTTAGCACTAGCGGGGGATTACGAGCAGTACTTC.

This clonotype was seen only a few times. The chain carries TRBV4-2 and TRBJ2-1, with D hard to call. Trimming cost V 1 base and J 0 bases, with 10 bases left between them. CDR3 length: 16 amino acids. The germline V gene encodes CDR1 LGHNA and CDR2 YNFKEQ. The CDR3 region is CASSQVVGNSYNEQFF. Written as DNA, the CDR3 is TGTGCCAGCAGCCAAGTGGTGGGAAACTCCTACAATGAGCAGTTCTTC.

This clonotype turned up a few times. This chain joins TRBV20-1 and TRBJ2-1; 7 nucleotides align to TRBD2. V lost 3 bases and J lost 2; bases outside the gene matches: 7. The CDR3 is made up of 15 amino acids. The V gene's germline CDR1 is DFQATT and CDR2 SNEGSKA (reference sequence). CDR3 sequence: CSASALAEAYNEQFF. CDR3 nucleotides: TGCAGTGCTAGCGCTCTAGCGGAGGCCTACAATGAGCAGTTCTTC.

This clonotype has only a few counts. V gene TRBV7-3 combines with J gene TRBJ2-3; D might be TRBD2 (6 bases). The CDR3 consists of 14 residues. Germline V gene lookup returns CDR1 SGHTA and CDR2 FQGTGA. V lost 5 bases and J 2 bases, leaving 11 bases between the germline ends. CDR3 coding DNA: TGTGCCAGCAGCGCGGGACCCCACACAGATACGCAGTATTTT. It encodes CASSAGPHTDTQYF.

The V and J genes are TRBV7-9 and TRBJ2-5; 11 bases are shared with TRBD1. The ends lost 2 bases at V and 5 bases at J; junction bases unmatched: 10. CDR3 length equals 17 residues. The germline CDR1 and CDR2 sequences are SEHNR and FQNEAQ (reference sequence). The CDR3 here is CASSLRTGGALQETQYF. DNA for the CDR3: TGTGCCAGCAGCTTACGGACAGGGGGCGCACTCCAGGAGACCCAGTACTTC.

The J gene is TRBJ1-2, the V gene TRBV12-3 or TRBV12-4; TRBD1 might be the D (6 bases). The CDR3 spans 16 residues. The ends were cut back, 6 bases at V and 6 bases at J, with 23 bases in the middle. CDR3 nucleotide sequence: TGTGCCAGCAGGCACGATATGGACAGCTACTCGGATGGCTACACCTTC. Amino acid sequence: CASRHDMDSYSDGYTF.

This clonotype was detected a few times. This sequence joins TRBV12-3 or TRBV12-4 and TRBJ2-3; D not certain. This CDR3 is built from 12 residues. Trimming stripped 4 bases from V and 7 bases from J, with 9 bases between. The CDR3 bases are TGTGCCAGCAGTTCTACGGTGCATACGCAGTATTTT. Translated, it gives CASSSTVHTQYF.

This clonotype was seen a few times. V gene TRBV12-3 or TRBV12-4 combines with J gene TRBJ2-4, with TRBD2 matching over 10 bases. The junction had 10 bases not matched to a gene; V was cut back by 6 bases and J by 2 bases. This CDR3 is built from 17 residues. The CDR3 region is CASSPLSGRASKNIQYF. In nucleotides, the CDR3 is TGTGCCAGCAGCCCACTGAGCGGGAGGGCATCCAAAAACATTCAGTACTTC.

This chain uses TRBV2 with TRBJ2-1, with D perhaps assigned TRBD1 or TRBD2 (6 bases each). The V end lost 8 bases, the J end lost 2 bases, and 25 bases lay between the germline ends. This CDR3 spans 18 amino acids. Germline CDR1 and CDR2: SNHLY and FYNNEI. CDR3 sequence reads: CASCLGLRERGAYNEQFF. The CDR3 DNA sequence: TGTGCCAGCTGTTTAGGCCTCCGGGAGAGGGGGGCCTACAATGAGCAGTTCTTC.

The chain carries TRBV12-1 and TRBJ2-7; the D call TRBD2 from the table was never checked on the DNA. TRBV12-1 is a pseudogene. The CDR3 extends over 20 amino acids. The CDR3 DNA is TGTGCCAGCAGCTTTGGGCTCCTCGGACTGACGCAACCCTTCTCCTACGAGCAGTACTTC. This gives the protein CASSFGLLGLTQPFSYEQYF.

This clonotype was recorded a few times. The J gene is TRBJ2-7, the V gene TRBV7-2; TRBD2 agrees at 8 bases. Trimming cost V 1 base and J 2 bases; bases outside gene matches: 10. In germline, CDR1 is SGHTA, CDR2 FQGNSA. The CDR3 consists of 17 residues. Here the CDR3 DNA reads TGTGCCAGCAGCTTAGGTCGGCTAGCGGGTTATCCCTACGAGCAGTACTTC. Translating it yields CASSLGRLAGYPYEQYF.

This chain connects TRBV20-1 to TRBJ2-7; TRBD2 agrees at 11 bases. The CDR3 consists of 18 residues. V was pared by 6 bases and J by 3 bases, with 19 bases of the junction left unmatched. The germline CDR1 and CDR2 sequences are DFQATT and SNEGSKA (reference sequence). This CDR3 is CSAPPRIPGLAVVYEQYF. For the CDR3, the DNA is TGCAGTGCCCCCCCGCGGATACCGGGACTAGCGGTTGTCTACGAGCAGTACTTC.

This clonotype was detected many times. As DNA, the CDR3 is TGCGCCAGCAACGGCGGGAGTGTCACAGATACGCAGTATTTT. This encodes CASNGGSVTDTQYF. This chain uses TRBV5-1 with TRBJ2-3, with TRBD2 identical over 7 bases. The trim removed 6 bases at V and 2 bases at J, leaving 6 bases unmatched. The CDR3 length is 14 residues. Germline values: CDR1 SGHRS, CDR2 YFSETQ.

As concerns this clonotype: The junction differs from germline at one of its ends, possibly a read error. The CDR3, as DNA: TGTGCCCGCAGCCGGTATGGAGGGGAGCTGTTTTTT. It yields the protein CARSRYGGELFF. The chain couples TRBV6-4 to TRBJ2-2; no reliable D call. Per germline, CDR1 MRHNA and CDR2 SNTAGT. The length of the CDR3 is 12 residues.

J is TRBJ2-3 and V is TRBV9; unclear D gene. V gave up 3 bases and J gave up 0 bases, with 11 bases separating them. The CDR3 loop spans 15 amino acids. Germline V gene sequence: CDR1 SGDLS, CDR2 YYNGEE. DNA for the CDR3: TGTGCCAGCAGCGAAGGACGGGCGAGCACAGATACGCAGTATTTT. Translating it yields CASSEGRASTDTQYF.

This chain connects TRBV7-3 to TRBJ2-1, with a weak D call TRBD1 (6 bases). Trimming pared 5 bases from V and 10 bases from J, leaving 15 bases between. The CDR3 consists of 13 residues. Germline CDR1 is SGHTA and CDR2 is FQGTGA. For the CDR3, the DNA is TGTGCCAGCAGCCCGAATACAGGGCGAGAGCAGTTCTTC. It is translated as CASSPNTGREQFF.